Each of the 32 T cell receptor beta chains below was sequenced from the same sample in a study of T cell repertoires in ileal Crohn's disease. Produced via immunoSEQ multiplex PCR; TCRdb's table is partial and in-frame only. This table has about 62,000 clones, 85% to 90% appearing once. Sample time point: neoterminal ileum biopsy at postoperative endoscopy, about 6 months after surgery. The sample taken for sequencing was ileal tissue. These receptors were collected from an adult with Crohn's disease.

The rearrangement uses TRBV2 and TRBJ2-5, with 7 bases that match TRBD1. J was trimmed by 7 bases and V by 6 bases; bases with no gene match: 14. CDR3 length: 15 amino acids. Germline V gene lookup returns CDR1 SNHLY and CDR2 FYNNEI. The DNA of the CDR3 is TGTGCCAGCAGCTCCGAACACCCCCGACAGGGGACCCAGTACTTC. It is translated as CASSSEHPRQGTQYF.

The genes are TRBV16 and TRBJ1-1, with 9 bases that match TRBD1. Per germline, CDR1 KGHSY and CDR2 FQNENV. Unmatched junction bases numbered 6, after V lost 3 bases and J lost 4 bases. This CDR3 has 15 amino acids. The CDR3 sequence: CASSQGGTGTTEAFF. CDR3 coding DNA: TGTGCCAGCAGCCAGGGTGGGACAGGGACCACTGAAGCTTTCTTT. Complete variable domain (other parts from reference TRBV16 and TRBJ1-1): GEEVAQTPKHLVRGEGQKAKLYCAPIKGHSYVFWYQQVLKNEFKFLISFQNENVFDETGMPKERFSAKCLPNSPCSLEIQATKLEDSAVYFCASSQGGTGTTEAFFGQGTRLTVV.

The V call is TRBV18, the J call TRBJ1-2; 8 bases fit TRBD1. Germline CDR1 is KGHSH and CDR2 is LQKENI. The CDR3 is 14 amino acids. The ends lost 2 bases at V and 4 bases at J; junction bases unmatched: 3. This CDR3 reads CASSPGQGIYGYTF. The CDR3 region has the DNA TGTGCCAGCTCACCAGGACAGGGAATCTATGGCTACACCTTC.

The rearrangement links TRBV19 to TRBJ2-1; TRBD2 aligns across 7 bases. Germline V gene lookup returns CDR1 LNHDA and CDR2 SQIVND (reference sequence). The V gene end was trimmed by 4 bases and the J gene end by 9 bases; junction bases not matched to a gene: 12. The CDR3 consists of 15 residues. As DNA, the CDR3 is TGTGCCAGTAGTAGATCGAGCGGGAACAAGGGTGAGCAGTTCTTC. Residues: CASSRSSGNKGEQFF.

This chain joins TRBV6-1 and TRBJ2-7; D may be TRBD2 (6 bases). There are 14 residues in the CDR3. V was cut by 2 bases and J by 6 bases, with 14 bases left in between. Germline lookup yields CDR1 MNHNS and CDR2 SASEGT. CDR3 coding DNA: TGTGCCAGCAGTGAACCGGGACTGGGGAGCGAGCAGTACGTC. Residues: CASSEPGLGSEQYV.

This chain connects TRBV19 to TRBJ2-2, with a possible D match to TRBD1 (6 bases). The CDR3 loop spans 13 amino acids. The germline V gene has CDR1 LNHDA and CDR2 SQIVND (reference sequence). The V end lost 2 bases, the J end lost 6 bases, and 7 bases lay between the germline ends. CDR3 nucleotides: TGTGCCAGTAGTATAAAGGGGGCCGGGGAGCTGTTTTTT. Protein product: CASSIKGAGELFF.

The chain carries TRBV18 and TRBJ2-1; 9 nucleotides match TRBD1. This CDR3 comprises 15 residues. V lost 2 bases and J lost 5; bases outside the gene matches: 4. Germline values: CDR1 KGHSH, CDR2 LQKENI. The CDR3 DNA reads TGTGCCAGCTCACCAGGGACAGGGCTAGACAATGAGCAGTTCTTC. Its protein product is CASSPGTGLDNEQFF.

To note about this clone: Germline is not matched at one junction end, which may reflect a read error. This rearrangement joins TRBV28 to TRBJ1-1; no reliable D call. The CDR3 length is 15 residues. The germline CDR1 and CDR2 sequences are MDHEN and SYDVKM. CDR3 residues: CASSLWGDMNAEAFF. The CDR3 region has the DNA TGTGCCAGCAGTTTATGGGGAGATATGAACGCTGAAGCTTTCTTT.

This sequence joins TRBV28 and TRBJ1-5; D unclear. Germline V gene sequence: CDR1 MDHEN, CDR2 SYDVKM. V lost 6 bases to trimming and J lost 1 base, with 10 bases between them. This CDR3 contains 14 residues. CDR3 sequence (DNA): TGTGCCAGCAGGATCGCGGTGAGCAATCAGCCCCAGCATTTT. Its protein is CASRIAVSNQPQHF. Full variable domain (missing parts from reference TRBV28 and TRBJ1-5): DVKVTQSSRYLVKRTGEKVFLECVQDMDHENMFWYRQDPGLGLRLIYFSYDVKMKEKGDIPEGYSVSREKKERFSLILESASTNQTSMYLCASRIAVSNQPQHFGDGTRLSIL.

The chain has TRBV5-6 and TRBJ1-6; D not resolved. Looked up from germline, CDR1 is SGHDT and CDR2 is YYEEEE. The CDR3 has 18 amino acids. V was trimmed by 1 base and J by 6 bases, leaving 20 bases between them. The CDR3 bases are TGTGCCAGCAGCTTGAACACTTTAGGACTTTCCGGTAATTCACCCCTCCACTTT. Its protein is CASSLNTLGLSGNSPLHF.

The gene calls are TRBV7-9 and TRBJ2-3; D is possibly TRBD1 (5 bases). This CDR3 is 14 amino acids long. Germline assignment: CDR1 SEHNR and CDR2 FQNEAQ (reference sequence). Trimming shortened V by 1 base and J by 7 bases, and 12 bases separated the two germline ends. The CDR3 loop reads CASSLVMGPNTQYF. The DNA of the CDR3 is TGTGCCAGCAGCTTAGTGATGGGGCCAAATACGCAGTATTTT.

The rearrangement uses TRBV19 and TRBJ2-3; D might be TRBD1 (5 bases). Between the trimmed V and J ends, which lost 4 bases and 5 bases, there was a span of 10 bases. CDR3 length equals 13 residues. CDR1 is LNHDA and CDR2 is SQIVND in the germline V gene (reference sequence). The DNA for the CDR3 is TGTGCCAGTAGTAGTCAGGGTTTAGATACGCAGTATTTT. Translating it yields CASSSQGLDTQYF.

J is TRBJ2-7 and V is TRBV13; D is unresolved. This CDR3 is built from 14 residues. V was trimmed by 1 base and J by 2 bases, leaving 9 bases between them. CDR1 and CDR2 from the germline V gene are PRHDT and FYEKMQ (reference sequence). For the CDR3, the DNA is TGTGCCAGCAGCTTAGCCCGAGGTGCCTACGAGCAGTACTTC. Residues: CASSLARGAYEQYF.

CDR3 amino acids: CASSLAWWEVSTDTQYF. In DNA, the CDR3 is TGTGCCAGCAGCTTAGCGTGGTGGGAGGTTAGCACAGATACGCAGTATTTT. The chain links TRBV11-2 to TRBJ2-3, with D perhaps matching TRBD2 (6 bases). The V and J ends lost 1 base and 0 bases respectively, with 14 bases between them. Germline V gene data show CDR1 as SGHAT and CDR2 as FQNNGV. The length of the CDR3 is 17 residues.

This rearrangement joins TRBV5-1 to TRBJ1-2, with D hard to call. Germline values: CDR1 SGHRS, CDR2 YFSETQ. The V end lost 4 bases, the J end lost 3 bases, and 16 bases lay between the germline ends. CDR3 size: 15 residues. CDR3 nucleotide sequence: TGCGCCAGCAGCATTGAGGGAAGCCGGGACTATGGCTACACCTTC. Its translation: CASSIEGSRDYGYTF.

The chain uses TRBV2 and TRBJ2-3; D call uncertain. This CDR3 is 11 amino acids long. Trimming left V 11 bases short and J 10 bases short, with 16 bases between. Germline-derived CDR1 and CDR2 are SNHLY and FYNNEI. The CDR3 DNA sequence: TGTGCCCCCGAACTGGGCGACGCGCAGTATTTT. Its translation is CAPELGDAQYF. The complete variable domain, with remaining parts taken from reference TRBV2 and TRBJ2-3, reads EPEVTQTPSHQVTQMGQEVILRCVPISNHLYFYWYRQILGQKVEFLVSFYNNEISEKSEIFDDQFSVERPDGSNFTLKIRSTKLEDSAMYFCAPELGDAQYFGPGTRLTVL.

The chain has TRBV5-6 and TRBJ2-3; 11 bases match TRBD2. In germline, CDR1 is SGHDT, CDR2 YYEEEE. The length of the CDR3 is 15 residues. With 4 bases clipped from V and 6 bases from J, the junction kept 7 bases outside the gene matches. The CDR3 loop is CASSPTSGKWDTQYF. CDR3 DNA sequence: TGTGCCAGCAGCCCGACTAGCGGGAAATGGGATACGCAGTATTTT.

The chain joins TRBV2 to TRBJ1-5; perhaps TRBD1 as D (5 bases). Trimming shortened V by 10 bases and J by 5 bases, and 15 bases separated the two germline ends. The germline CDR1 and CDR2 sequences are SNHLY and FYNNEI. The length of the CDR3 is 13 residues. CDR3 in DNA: TGTGCCAACCAACGGGGGTTGGATCAGCCCCAGCATTTT. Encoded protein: CANQRGLDQPQHF.

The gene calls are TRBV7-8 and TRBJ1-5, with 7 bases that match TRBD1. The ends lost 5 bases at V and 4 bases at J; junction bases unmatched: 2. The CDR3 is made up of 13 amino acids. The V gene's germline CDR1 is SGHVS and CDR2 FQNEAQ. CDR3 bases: TGTGCCAGCAGCCTACAGGGGAATCAGCCCCAGCATTTT. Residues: CASSLQGNQPQHF.

The CDR3 spells CASSLEGAFLNIQYF. For the CDR3, the DNA is TGTGCCAGCAGCTTAGAGGGGGCCTTTTTAAACATTCAGTACTTC. The J gene is TRBJ2-4, the V gene TRBV7-2, with 7 bases aligning to TRBD1. Germline values: CDR1 SGHTA, CDR2 FQGNSA. The CDR3 runs to 15 residues. The J segment lost 6 bases and the V segment lost 1 base, leaving 6 bases of the junction unmatched.

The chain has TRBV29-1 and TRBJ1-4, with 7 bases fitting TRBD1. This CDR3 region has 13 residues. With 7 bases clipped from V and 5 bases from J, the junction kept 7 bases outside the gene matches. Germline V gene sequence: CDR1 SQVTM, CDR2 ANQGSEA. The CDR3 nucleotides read TGCAGCGCCGCGGACAGGCTAAATGAAAAACTGTTTTTT. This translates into CSAADRLNEKLFF.

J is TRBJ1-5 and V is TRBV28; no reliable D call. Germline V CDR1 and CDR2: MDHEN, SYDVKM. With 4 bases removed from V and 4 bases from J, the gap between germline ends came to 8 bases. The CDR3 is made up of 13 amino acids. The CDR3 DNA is TGTGCCAGCAGTTCACCTATTAATCAGCCCCAGCATTTT. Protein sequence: CASSSPINQPQHF. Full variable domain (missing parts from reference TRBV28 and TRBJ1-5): DVKVTQSSRYLVKRTGEKVFLECVQDMDHENMFWYRQDPGLGLRLIYFSYDVKMKEKGDIPEGYSVSREKKERFSLILESASTNQTSMYLCASSSPINQPQHFGDGTRLSIL.

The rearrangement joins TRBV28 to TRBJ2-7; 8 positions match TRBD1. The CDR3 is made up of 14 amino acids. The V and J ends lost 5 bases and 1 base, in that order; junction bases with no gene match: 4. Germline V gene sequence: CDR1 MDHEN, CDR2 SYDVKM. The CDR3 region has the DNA TGTGCCAGCAGTCGGACAGGGAGATCCTACGAGCAGTACGTC. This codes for CASSRTGRSYEQYV.

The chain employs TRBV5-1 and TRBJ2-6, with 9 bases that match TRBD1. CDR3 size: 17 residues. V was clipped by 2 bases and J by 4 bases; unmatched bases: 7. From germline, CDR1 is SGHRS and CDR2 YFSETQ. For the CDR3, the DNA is TGCGCCAGCAGCTTTTGGACAGGGGTATCAGGGGCCAACGTCCTGACTTTC. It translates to CASSFWTGVSGANVLTF.

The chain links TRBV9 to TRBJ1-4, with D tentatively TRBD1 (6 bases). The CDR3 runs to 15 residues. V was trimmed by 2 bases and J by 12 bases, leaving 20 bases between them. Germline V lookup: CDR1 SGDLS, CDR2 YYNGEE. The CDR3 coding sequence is TGTGCCAGCAGCGTCGGAACCGGGACAAGGGCGCAACTGTTTTTT. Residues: CASSVGTGTRAQLFF.

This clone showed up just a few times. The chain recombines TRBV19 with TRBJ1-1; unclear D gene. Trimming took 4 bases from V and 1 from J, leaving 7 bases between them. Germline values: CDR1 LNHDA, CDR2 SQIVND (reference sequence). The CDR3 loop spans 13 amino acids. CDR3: CASSRTANTEAFF. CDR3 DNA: TGTGCCAGTAGTAGAACAGCGAACACTGAAGCTTTCTTT.

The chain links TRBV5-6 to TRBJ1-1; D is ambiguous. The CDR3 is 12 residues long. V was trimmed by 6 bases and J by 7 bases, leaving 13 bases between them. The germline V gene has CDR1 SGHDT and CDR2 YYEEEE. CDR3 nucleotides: TGTGCCAGCATGCCTAGTGACGGTGAAGCTTTCTTT. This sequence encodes CASMPSDGEAFF.

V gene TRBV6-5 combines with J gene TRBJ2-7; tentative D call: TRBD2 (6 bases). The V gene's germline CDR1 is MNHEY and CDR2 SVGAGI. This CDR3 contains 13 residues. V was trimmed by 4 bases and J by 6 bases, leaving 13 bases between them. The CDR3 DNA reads TGTGCCAGCAGTTTCGGGAGCTTGGGCGAGCAGTACTTC. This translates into CASSFGSLGEQYF.

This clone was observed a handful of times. This CDR3 is CASSQESGFGYTF. The CDR3 bases are TGTGCCAGCAGCCAAGAGTCAGGGTTTGGCTACACCTTC. J is TRBJ1-2 and V is TRBV14, with TRBD1 as a possible D gene (5 bases). From germline, CDR1 is SGHDN and CDR2 FVKESK. CDR3 length equals 13 residues. With 0 bases removed from V and 7 bases from J, the gap between germline ends came to 9 bases.

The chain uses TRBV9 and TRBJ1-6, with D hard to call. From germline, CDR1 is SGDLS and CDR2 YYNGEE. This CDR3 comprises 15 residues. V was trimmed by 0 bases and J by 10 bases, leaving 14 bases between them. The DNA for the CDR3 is TGTGCCAGCAGCGTAGCCGCTGGGTCCGGGTCACCCCTCCACTTT. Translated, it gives CASSVAAGSGSPLHF.

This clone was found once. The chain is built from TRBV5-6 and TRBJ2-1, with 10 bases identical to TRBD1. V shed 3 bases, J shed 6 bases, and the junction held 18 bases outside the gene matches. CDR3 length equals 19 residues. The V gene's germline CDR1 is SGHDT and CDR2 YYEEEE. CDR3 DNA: TGTGCCAGCAGCTCCAGACGGGACAGGGGTTGGGTTATGAGCAATGAGCAGTTCTTC. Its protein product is CASSSRRDRGWVMSNEQFF.

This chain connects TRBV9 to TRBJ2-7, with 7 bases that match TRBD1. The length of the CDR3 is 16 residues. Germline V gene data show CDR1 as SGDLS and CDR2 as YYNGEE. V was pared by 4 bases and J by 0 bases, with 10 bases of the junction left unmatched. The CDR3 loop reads CASSLRDSLFSYEQYF. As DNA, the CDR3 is TGTGCCAGCAGCCTCCGGGACAGTCTATTCTCCTACGAGCAGTACTTC.